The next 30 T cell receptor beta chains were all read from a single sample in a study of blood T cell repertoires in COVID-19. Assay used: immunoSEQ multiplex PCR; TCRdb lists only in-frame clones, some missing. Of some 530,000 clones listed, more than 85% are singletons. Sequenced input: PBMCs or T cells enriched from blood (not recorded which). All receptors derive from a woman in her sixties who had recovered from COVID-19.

The CDR3 nucleotides read TGTGCTAGTGGTTTGGCTAGGGGAGCGGGGGGGCCCGCGAACACCGGGGAGCTGTTTTTT. Protein sequence: CASGLARGAGGPANTGELFF. This chain links TRBV12-5 with TRBJ2-2; TRBD2 aligns across 10 bases. CDR1 LGHNT and CDR2 FRNRAP come from the germline V gene. The CDR3 has 20 amino acids. With V trimmed by 1 base and J by 0 bases, 11 bases remained unmatched.

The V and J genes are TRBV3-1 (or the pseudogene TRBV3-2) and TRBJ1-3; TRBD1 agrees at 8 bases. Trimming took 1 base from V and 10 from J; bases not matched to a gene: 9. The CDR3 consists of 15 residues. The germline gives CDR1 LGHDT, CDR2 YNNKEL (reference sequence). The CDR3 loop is CASSQGTGLGTTIYF. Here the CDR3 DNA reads TGTGCCAGCAGCCAAGGGACAGGGTTAGGTACGACCATATATTTT.

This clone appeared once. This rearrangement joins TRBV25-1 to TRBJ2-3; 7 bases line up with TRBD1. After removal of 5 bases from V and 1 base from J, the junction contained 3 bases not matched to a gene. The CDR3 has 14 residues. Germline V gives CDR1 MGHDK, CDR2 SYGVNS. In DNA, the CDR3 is TGTGCCAGCAGTCGCCAGGGGGGCACAGATACGCAGTATTTT. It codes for CASSRQGGTDTQYF.

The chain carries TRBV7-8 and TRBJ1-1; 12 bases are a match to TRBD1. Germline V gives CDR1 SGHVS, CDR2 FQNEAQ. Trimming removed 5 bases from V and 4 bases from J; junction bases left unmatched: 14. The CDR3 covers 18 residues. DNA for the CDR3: TGTGCCAGCAGCCTGACTCGGGACAGGGGGCGCCCGGTCACTGAAGCTTTCTTT. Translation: CASSLTRDRGRPVTEAFF.

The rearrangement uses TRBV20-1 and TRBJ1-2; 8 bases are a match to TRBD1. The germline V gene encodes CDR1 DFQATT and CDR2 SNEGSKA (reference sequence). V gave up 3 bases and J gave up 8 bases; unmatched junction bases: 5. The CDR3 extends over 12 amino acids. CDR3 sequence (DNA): TGCAGTGCTAGTCAGGGGGCGAGGGGCTACACCTTC. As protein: CSASQGARGYTF.

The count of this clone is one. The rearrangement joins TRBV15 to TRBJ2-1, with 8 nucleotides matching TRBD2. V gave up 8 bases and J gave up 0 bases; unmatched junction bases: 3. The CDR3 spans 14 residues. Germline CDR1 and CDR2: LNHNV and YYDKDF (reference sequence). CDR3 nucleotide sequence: TGTGCCACCCAGGCGGGGGGCTCCTACAATGAGCAGTTCTTC. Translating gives CATQAGGSYNEQFF.

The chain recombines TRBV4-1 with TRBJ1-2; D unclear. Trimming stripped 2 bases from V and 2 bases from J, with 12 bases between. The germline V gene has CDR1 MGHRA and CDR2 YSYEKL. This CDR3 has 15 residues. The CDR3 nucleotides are TGCGCCAGCAGCCAAACCCCTACAGACAACTATGGCTACACCTTC. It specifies CASSQTPTDNYGYTF.

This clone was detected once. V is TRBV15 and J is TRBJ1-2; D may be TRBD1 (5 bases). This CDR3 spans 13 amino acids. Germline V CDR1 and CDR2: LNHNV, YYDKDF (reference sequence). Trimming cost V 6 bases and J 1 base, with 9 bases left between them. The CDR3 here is CATRGLSNYGYTF. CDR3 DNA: TGTGCCACCAGGGGGCTTAGTAACTATGGCTACACCTTC. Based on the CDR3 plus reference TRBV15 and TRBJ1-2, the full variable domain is DAMVIQNPRYQVTQFGKPVTLSCSQTLNHNVMYWYQQKSSQAPKLLFHYYDKDFNNEADTPDNFQSRRPNTSFCFLDIRSPGLGDTAMYLCATRGLSNYGYTFGSGTRLTVV.

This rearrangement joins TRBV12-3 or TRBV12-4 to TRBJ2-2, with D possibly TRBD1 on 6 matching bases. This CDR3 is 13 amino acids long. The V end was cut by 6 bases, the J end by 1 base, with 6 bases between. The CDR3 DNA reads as TGTGCCAGCAGGACAGGGAACACCGGGGAGCTGTTTTTT. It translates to CASRTGNTGELFF.

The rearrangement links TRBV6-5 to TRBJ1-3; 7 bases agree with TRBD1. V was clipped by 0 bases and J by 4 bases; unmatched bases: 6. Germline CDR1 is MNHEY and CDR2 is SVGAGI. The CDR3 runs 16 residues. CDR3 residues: CASSYSAGGSGNTIYF. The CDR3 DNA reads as TGTGCCAGCAGTTACTCAGCAGGGGGTTCGGGAAACACCATATATTTT.

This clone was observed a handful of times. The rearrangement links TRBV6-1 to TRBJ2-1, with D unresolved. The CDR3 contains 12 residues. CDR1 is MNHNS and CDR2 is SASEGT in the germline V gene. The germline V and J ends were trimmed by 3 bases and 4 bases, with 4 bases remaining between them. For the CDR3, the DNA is TGTGCCAGCAGTGATCTGTACAATGAGCAGTTCTTC. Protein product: CASSDLYNEQFF.

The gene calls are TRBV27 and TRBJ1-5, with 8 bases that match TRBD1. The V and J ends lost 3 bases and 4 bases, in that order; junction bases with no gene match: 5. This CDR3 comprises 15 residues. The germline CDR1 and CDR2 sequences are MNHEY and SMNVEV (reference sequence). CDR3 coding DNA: TGTGCCAGCAGTTTCCAGGGGGCGCCTAATCAGCCCCAGCATTTT. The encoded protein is CASSFQGAPNQPQHF.

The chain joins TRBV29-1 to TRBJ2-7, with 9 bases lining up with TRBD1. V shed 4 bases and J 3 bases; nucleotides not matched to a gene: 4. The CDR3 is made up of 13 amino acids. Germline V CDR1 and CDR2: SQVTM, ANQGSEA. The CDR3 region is CSVAGTGRYEQYF. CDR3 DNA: TGCAGCGTTGCCGGGACAGGGCGCTACGAGCAGTACTTC.

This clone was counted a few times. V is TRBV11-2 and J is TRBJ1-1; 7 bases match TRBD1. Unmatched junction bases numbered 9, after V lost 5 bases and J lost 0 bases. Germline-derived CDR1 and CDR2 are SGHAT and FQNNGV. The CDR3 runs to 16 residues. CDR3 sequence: CASSPWTGPMNTEAFF. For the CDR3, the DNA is TGTGCCAGCAGCCCATGGACAGGACCTATGAACACTGAAGCTTTCTTT.

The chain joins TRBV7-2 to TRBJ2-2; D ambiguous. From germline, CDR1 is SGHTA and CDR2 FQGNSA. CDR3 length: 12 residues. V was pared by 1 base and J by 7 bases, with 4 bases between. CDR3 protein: CASSLVVGELFF. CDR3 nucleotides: TGTGCCAGCAGCTTAGTAGTCGGGGAGCTGTTTTTT.

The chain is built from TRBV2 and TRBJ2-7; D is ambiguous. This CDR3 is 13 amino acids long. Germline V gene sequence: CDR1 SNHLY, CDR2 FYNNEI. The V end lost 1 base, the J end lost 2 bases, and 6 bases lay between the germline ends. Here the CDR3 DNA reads TGTGCCAGCAGTGAAGGGCTAGCCTACGAGCAGTACGTC. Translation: CASSEGLAYEQYV.

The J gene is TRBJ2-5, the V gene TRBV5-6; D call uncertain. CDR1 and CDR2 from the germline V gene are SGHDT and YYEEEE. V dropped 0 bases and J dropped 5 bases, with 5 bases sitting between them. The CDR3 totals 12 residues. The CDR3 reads CASSLVSETQYF. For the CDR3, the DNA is TGTGCCAGCAGCTTGGTTTCGGAGACCCAGTACTTC.

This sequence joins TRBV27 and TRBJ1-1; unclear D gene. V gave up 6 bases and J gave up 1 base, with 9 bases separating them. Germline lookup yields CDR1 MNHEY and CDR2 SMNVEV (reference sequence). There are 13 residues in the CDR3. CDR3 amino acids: CASSPTANTEAFF. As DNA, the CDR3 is TGTGCCAGCAGCCCGACTGCGAACACTGAAGCTTTCTTT.

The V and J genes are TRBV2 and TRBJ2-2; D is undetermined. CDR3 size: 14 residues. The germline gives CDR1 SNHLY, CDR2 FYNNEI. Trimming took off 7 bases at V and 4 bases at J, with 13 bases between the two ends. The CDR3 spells CASTYSGTTGELFF. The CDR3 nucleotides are TGTGCCAGCACTTACTCAGGAACCACCGGGGAGCTGTTTTTT.

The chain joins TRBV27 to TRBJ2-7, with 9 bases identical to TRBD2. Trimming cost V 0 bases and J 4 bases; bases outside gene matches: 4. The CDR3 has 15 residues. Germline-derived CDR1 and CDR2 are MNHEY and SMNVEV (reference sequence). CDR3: CASSLSTSGSYEQYF. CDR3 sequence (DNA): TGTGCCAGCAGTTTATCCACTAGCGGGTCGTACGAGCAGTACTTC.

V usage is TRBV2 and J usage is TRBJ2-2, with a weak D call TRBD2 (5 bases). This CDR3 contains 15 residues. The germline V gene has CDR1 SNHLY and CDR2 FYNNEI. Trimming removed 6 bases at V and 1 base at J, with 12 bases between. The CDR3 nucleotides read TGTGCCAGCAGGAAGGACTCAGTGAACACCGGGGAGCTGTTTTTT. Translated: CASRKDSVNTGELFF.

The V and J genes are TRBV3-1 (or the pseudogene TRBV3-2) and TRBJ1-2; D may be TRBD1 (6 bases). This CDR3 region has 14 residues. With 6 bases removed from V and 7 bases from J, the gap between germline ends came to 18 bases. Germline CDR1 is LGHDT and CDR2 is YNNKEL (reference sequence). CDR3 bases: TGTGCCAGCAGACCCCGAGACAGGTCGGGTGGCTACACCTTC. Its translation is CASRPRDRSGGYTF.

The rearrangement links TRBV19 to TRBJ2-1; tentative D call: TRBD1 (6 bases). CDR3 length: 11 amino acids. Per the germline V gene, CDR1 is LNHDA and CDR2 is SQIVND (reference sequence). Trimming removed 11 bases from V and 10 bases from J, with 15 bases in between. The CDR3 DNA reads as TGTGCCGCAACCTCAGGGGAAGAGCAGTTCTTC. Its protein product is CAATSGEEQFF. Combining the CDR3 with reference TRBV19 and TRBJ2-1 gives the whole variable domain DGGITQSPKYLFRKEGQNVTLSCEQNLNHDAMYWYRQDPGQGLRLIYYSQIVNDFQKGDIAEGYSVSREKKESFPLTVTSAQKNPTAFYLCAATSGEEQFFGPGTRLTVL.

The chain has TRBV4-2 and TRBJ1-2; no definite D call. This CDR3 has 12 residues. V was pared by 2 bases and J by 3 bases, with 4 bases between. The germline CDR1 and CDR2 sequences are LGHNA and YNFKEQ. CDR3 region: CASSQTDYGYTF. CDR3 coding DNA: TGTGCCAGCAGCCAAACGGACTATGGCTACACCTTC.

DNA for the CDR3: TGTGCCATCAGCATGGGACTTGAGGCCCAGTACTTC. Amino acids: CAISMGLEAQYF. The rearrangement uses TRBV10-3 and TRBJ2-5; D might be TRBD2 (6 bases). CDR1 and CDR2 (germline): ENHRY, SYGVKD. CDR3 size: 12 residues. With 6 bases removed from V and 9 bases from J, the gap between germline ends came to 14 bases.

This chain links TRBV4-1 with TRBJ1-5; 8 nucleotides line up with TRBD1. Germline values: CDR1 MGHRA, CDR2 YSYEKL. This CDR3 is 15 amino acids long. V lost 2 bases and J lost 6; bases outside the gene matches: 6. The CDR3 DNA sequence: TGCGCCAGCAGCCAAACCCAGGGGGCCAGTCAGCCCCAGCATTTT. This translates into CASSQTQGASQPQHF.

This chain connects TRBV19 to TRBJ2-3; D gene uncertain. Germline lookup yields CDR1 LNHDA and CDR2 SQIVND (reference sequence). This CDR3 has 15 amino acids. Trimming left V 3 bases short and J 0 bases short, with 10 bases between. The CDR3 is CASSMIALSTDTQYF. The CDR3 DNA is TGTGCCAGTAGTATGATAGCACTTAGCACAGATACGCAGTATTTT.

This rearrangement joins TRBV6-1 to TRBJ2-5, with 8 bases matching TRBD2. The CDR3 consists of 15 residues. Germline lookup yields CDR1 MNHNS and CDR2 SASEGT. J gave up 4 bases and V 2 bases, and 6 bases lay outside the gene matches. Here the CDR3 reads CASSEPAGVGETQYF. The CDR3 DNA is TGTGCCAGCAGTGAACCAGCGGGGGTAGGAGAGACCCAGTACTTC.

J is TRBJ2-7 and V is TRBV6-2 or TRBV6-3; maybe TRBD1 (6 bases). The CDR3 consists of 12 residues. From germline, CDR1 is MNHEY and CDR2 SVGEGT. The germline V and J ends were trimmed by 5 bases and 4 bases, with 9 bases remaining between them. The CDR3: CASSKDSYEQYF. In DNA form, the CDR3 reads TGTGCCAGCAGTAAGGACAGTTACGAGCAGTACTTC.

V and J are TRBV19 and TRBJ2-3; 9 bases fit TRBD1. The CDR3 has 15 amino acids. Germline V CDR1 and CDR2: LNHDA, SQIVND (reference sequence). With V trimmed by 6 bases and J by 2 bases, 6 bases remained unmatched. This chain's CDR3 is CASRAGQGYTDTQYF. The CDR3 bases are TGTGCCAGTAGGGCGGGACAGGGATACACAGATACGCAGTATTTT.